This T cell receptor (beta chain) was documented in a study of siplizumab effects on memory and regulatory T cells. Regarding the study as a whole: To unstimulated subsets, only a minor fraction of alloreactive clones could be mapped. The drug siplizumab significantly decreased the alloreactive sequences that could be traced to unstimulated CD4+ memory cells. Both greater diversity than memory cells and a major contribution to the alloresponse seemed to characterize naive T cells.

CDR3 length equals 17 residues. Trimming stripped 6 bases from V and 0 bases from J, with 17 bases between. The germline CDR1 and CDR2 sequences are SNHLY and FYNNEI. It was approximately 99,000 TCR templates that were assayed per sample. Measured with immunoSEQ multiplex PCR; TCRdb has only the in-frame clones, and not every one. This table holds about 63,000 clones, 70% to 90% found once. Regarding this clone: Antigen: not known.

The chain combines TRBV2 with TRBJ2-2; D is perhaps TRBD2 (7 bases). The clonotype was recovered from a human donor in good health. Material for sequencing was memory CD4+ T cells sorted from blood. The CDR3 loop reads CASRTQEGGPNTGELFF. The CDR3 DNA sequence: TGTGCCAGCAGGACCCAAGAGGGGGGGCCGAACACCGGGGAGCTGTTTTTT.